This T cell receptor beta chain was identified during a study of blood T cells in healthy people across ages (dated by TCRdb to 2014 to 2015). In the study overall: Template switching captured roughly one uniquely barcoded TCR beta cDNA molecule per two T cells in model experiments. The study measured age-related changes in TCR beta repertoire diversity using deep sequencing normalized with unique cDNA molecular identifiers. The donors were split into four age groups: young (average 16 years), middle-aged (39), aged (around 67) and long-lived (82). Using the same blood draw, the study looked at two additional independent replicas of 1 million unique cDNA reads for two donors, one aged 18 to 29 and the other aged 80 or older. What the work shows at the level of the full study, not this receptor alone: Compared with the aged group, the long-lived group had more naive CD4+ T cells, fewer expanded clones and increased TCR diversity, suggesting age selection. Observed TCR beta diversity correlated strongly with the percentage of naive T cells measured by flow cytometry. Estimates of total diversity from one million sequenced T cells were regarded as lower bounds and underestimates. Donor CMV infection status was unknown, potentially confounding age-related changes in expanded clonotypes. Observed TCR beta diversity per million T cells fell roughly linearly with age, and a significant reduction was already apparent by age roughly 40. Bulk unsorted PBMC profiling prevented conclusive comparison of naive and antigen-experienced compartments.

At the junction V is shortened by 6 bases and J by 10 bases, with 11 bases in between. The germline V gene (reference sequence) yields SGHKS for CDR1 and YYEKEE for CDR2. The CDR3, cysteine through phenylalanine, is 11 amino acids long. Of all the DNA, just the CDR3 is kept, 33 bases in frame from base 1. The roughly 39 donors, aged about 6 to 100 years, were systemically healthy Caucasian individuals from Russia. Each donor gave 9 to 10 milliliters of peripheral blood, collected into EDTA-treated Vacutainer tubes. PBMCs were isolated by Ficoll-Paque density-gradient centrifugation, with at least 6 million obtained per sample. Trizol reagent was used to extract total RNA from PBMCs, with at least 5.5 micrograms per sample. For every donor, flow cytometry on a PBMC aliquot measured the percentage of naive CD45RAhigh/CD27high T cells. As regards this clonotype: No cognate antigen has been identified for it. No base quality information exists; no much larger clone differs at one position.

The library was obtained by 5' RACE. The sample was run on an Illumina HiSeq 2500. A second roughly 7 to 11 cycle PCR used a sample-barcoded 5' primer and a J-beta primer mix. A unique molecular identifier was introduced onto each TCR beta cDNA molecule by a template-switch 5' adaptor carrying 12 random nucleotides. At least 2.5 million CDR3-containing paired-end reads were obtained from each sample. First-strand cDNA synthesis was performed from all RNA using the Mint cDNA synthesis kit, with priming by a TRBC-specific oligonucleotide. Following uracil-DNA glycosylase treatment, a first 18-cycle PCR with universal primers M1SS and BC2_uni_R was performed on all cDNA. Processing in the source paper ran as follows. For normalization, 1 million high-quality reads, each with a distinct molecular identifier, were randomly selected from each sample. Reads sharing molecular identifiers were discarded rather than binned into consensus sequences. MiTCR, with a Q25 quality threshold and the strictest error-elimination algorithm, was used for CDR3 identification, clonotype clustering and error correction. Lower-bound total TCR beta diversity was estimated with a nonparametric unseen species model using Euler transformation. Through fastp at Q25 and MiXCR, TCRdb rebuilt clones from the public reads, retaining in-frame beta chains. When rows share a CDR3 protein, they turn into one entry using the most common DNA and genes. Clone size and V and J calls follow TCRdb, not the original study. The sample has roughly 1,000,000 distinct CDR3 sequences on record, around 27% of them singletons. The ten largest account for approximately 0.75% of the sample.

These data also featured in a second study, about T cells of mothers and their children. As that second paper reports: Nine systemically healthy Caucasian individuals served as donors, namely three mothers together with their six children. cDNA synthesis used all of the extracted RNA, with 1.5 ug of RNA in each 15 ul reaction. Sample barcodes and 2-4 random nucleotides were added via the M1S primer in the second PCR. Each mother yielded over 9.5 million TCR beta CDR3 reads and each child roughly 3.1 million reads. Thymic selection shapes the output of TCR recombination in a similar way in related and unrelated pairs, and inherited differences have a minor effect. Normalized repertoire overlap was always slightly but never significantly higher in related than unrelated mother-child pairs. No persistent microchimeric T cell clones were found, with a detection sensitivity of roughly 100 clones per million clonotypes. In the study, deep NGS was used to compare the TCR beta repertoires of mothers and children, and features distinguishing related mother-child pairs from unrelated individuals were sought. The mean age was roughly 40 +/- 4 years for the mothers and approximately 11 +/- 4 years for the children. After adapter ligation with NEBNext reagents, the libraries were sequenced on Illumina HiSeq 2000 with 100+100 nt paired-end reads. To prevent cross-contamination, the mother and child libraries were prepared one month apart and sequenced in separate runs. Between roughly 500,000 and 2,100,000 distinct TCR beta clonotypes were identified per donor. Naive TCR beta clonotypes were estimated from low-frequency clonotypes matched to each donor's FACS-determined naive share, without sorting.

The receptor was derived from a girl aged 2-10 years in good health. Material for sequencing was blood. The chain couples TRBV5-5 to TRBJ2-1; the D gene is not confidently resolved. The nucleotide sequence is TGTGCCAGCACCCAAAGCAACGAGCAGTTCTTC. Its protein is CASTQSNEQFF.